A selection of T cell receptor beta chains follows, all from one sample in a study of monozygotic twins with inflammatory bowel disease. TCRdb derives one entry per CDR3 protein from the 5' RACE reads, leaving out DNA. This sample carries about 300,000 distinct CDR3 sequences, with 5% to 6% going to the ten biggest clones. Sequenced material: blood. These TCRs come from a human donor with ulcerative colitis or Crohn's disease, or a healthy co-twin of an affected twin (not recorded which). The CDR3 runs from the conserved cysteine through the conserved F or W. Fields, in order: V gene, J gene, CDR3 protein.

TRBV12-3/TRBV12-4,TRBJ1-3,CASKPTGAGNTIYF
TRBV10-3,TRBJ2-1,CAIGSGTSPFF
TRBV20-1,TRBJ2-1,CSASVRGTSGRLGYNEQFF
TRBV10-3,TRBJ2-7,CAISDRTGTGGSEQYF
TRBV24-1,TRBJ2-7,CATSDITGTGLDEQYF
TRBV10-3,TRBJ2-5,CAISESGTGRETQYF
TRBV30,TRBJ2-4,CAWRQLAKNMQYF
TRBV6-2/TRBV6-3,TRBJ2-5,CASSYPQGTSRETQYF
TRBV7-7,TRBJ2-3,CASSPQPPGGVGDTQYF
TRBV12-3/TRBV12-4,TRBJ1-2,CASSLALSRKANYGYTF
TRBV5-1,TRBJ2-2,CASSFVLAGVTGELFF